Listed below are T cell receptor beta chains from one sample, sequenced in a study. TCRdb passed the 5' RACE reads through MiXCR, listing each CDR3 protein once. The repertoire includes about 8,900 distinct CDR3 sequences, around 50% of them detected once, and about 6% sits in the top ten. Sequencing input: Tregs sorted from a lymph node. Receptors were obtained from a female donor with breast cancer. Each CDR3 is given with its conserved first and last residue. D genes are given only for firm matches. Rows give clone size only sometimes, using once, few, many, or a class for an expanded clone.

d_gene	v_gene	abundance	j_gene	CDR3nt	CDR3aa
.	TRBV25-1	.	TRBJ2-5	TGTGCCAGCAGTGACAGGGGGGTTGTGACCCAGTACTTC	CASSDRGVVTQYF
.	TRBV29-1	few	TRBJ1-1	TGCAGCGGGACAGTTGGTTACACTGAAGCTTTCTTT	CSGTVGYTEAFF
TRBD1	TRBV4-2	once	TRBJ1-5	TGTGCCAGCAGCCATGAAGCACAGGGGTTAGGCAATCAGCCCCAGCATTTT	CASSHEAQGLGNQPQHF
.	TRBV12-3/TRBV12-4	.	TRBJ1-2	TGTGCCAGCAGTATACTGTTGGGTGGCTACACCTTC	CASSILLGGYTF
TRBD1	TRBV4-3	.	TRBJ1-2	TGTGCCAGCAGCCAGGAGACCGGGACAGGGATACTCTATGGCTACACCTTC	CASSQETGTGILYGYTF
TRBD2	TRBV19	.	TRBJ2-3	TGTGCCAGTAATCCAGCGGGAGGCACAGATACGCAGTATTTT	CASNPAGGTDTQYF
.	TRBV29-1	few	TRBJ2-5	TGCAGCGTTAGAGGGGGTGTAGAGACCCAGTACTTC	CSVRGGVETQYF
.	TRBV6-2/TRBV6-3	medium-sized	TRBJ1-5	TGTGCCAGCACCCCTCGGGGGGGTATGAATCAGCCCCAGCATTTT	CASTPRGGMNQPQHF
.	TRBV10-3	.	TRBJ1-4	TGTGCCATCAGTGAGCAGGGCAGAGCTAATGAAAAACTGTTTTTT	CAISEQGRANEKLFF
.	TRBV4-1	once	TRBJ1-5	TGCGCCAGCAGCCAAGATCTCCGCTCATACAATCAGCCCCAGCATTTT	CASSQDLRSYNQPQHF
.	TRBV5-1	.	TRBJ2-3	TGCGCCAGCAGCTTGGCGGTAGGGGCAGATACGCAGTATTTT	CASSLAVGADTQYF
.	TRBV28	.	TRBJ1-5	TGTGCCAGCAGTTTGGGGCAGGCATCCCAGCATTTT	CASSLGQASQHF
TRBD1	TRBV29-1	.	TRBJ1-2	TGCAGCGTTGACGGAGGACAGGGAAGGAACTATGGCTACACCTTC	CSVDGGQGRNYGYTF